This T cell receptor beta chain was captured in a study of T-cell memory formation after mild COVID-19. Overall study results and limits: Clones that contracted clustered mainly in CM and EM if CD4+ and in EMRA if CD8+. Clones that contracted from day 15 to 85 were balanced CD4/CD8, while later expanders leaned CD4+.

Germline-derived CDR1 and CDR2 are SNHLY and FYNNEI. The J segment lost 3 bases and the V segment lost 6 bases, leaving 6 bases of the junction unmatched. This CDR3 contains 15 residues. This clonotype has just one count. What it binds is not known. TCRdb re-called the 5' RACE reads through MiXCR, storing one row per CDR3 protein. Among 150,000 to 200,000 distinct CDR3 sequences listed, 14% were seen once. The rearrangement uses TRBV2 and TRBJ2-3; TRBD2 matches at 10 bases. The sample taken for sequencing was PBMCs or a T cell subset sorted from them (not recorded which). This TCR was sampled from an adult woman who had mild COVID-19 (a few samples of this study predate the infection). Cell type and time point are not known. The CDR3 coding sequence is TGTGCCAGCAGCCGGGGGACTAGCGAAACAGATACGCAGTATTTT. Translation gives CASSRGTSETDTQYF. Combining the CDR3 with reference TRBV2 and TRBJ2-3 gives the whole variable domain EPEVTQTPSHQVTQMGQEVILRCVPISNHLYFYWYRQILGQKVEFLVSFYNNEISEKSEIFDDQFSVERPDGSNFTLKIRSTKLEDSAMYFCASSRGTSETDTQYFGPGTRLTVL.